The 19 T cell receptor beta chains given below trace back to one sample, sequenced in a study of Tregs in tolerant kidney transplant recipients. Sequencing was performed with immunoSEQ multiplex PCR; in TCRdb, only in-frame clones are kept and a portion is missing. The data show 75,000 to 85,000 clones, approximately 90% seen once. The specimen was Tregs from blood, collected before the transplant. These receptors all stem from a human donor who received a combined kidney and bone marrow transplant.

The chain has TRBV11-2 and TRBJ2-7, with D tentatively TRBD2 (6 bases). V was clipped by 0 bases and J by 6 bases, with 15 bases between them. The CDR3 is 15 residues long. CDR1 and CDR2 from the germline V gene are SGHAT and FQNNGV. For the CDR3, the DNA is TGTGCCAGCAGCTTAGAGAGGTCAAGGGACTCCGAGCAGTACTTC. Its protein is CASSLERSRDSEQYF.

The V call is TRBV30, the J call TRBJ2-1, with TRBD2 identical over 9 bases. The CDR3 has 14 residues. V gave up 8 bases and J gave up 7 bases; unmatched junction bases: 12. CDR1 GTSNPN and CDR2 SVGIG come from the germline V gene (reference sequence). CDR3 in DNA: TGTGCCCGACCCCTAGCGGGGAGGGGGAATGAGCAGTTCTTC. It specifies CARPLAGRGNEQFF.

The chain carries TRBV27 and TRBJ2-1; 9 bases line up with TRBD2. The CDR3 totals 15 residues. V shed 8 bases and J 0 bases; nucleotides not matched to a gene: 5. Germline V lookup: CDR1 MNHEY, CDR2 SMNVEV (reference sequence). CDR3 region: CASGFSGSSYNEQFF. CDR3 nucleotide sequence: TGTGCCAGCGGCTTTAGCGGGAGCTCCTACAATGAGCAGTTCTTC.

This rearrangement joins TRBV7-3 to TRBJ1-1; D might be TRBD1 (6 bases). This CDR3 is 14 amino acids long. In germline, CDR1 is SGHTA, CDR2 FQGTGA. Trimming cost V 2 bases and J 5 bases, with 12 bases left between them. CDR3 protein: CASSLGGQRTEAFF. The CDR3 bases are TGTGCCAGCAGCTTAGGGGGCCAGAGGACTGAAGCTTTCTTT. The full variable domain, rest sourced from reference TRBV7-3 and TRBJ1-1, is GAGVSQTPSNKVTEKGKYVELRCDPISGHTALYWYRQSLGQGPEFLIYFQGTGAADDSGLPNDRFFAVRPEGSVSTLKIQRTERGDSAVYLCASSLGGQRTEAFFGQGTRLTVV.

The chain has TRBV5-1 and TRBJ2-3, with 11 bases lining up with TRBD2. The CDR3 contains 16 residues. Germline loops: CDR1 SGHRS, CDR2 YFSETQ. V shed 0 bases, J shed 4 bases, and the junction held 4 bases outside the gene matches. CDR3 coding DNA: TGCGCCAGCAGCTTGGATATAGCGGGAGGGCCAGATACGCAGTATTTT. Its translation is CASSLDIAGGPDTQYF.

The chain joins TRBV19 to TRBJ2-7; 7 bases are a match to TRBD2. V gave up 1 base and J gave up 0 bases; unmatched junction bases: 3. Germline CDR1 reads LNHDA; CDR2 reads SQIVND (reference sequence). This CDR3 is 15 amino acids long. CDR3 region: CASSIAGGYSYEQYF. DNA for the CDR3: TGTGCCAGTAGTATAGCCGGGGGGTACTCCTACGAGCAGTACTTC.

The chain has TRBV4-1 and TRBJ2-2; TRBD1 aligns across 9 bases. Trimming at V came to 1 base and at J to 1 base, leaving 4 bases not matched to a gene. Germline-derived CDR1 and CDR2 are MGHRA and YSYEKL. CDR3 length: 17 residues. Here the CDR3 DNA reads TGCGCCAGCAGCCAAGGGCCGGGACAGGGGAACACCGGGGAGCTGTTTTTT. This encodes CASSQGPGQGNTGELFF.

This sequence joins TRBV5-6 and TRBJ1-2; 10 positions agree with TRBD1. The germline CDR1 and CDR2 sequences are SGHDT and YYEEEE. Unmatched junction bases numbered 9, after V lost 2 bases and J lost 8 bases. This CDR3 has 15 amino acids. The CDR3 DNA sequence: TGTGCCAGCAGCTTCACAGGACAGGGGGTCCTAGGCTACACCTTC. It yields the protein CASSFTGQGVLGYTF.

The chain has TRBV19 and TRBJ2-2; 8 positions agree with TRBD1. The V gene's germline CDR1 is LNHDA and CDR2 SQIVND (reference sequence). The CDR3 extends over 13 amino acids. With V trimmed by 4 bases and J by 6 bases, 1 base remained unmatched. CDR3 residues: CASSTGGAGELFF. The CDR3 coding sequence is TGTGCCAGTAGTACAGGGGGCGCCGGGGAGCTGTTTTTT. The full variable domain, rest sourced from reference TRBV19 and TRBJ2-2, is DGGITQSPKYLFRKEGQNVTLSCEQNLNHDAMYWYRQDPGQGLRLIYYSQIVNDFQKGDIAEGYSVSREKKESFPLTVTSAQKNPTAFYLCASSTGGAGELFFGEGSRLTVL.

This clone was recorded only once. The CDR3 loop is CASSPHTSNEQYF. The CDR3 DNA is TGTGCCAGCAGCCCACACACCAGTAATGAGCAGTACTTC. The rearrangement joins TRBV11-3 to TRBJ2-7; D gene unclear. V lost 5 bases, J lost 7 bases, and 15 bases lay in between. Germline V CDR1 and CDR2: SGHNT, YENEEA. The CDR3 covers 13 residues.

The chain employs TRBV5-1 and TRBJ1-1, with unresolved D. V was clipped by 4 bases and J by 0 bases, with 13 bases between them. The CDR3 has 15 residues. Germline CDR1 is SGHRS and CDR2 is YFSETQ. CDR3 in DNA: TGCGCCAGCAGCCTCGCCCTGGGGTTGAACACTGAAGCTTTCTTT. The encoded protein is CASSLALGLNTEAFF.

CDR3 residues: CASSYGGGQRGTQYF. For the CDR3, the DNA is TGTGCCAGCAGTTACGGAGGAGGCCAGAGGGGGACCCAGTACTTC. The J gene is TRBJ2-5, the V gene TRBV6-5; D tentatively fits TRBD1 or TRBD2 (5 bases each). V lost 2 bases and J lost 7, with 17 bases in between. The germline CDR1 and CDR2 sequences are MNHEY and SVGAGI. The CDR3 contains 15 residues.

This clone has a single count. The chain employs TRBV14 and TRBJ1-5, with D hard to call. Germline values: CDR1 SGHDN, CDR2 FVKESK. Trimming took 4 bases from V and 0 from J, leaving 25 bases between them. This CDR3 spans 20 amino acids. The CDR3 sequence is CASSLSTLTGFRLSNQPQHF. In nucleotides, the CDR3 is TGTGCCAGCAGCCTCTCGACCCTGACCGGATTTCGGCTTAGCAATCAGCCCCAGCATTTT.

V is TRBV4-3 and J is TRBJ2-2, with D possibly being TRBD1 or TRBD2 (5 bases each). The ends were cut back, 0 bases at V and 1 base at J, with 12 bases in the middle. Germline values: CDR1 LGHNA, CDR2 YSLEER. CDR3 length: 17 residues. DNA for the CDR3: TGCGCCAGCAGCCAAGAATGGGGGAACCAGAACACCGGGGAGCTGTTTTTT. This translates into CASSQEWGNQNTGELFF.

The gene calls are TRBV28 and TRBJ1-6, with D possibly TRBD1 on 6 matching bases. The CDR3 extends over 15 amino acids. V shed 4 bases and J shed 6 bases, with 13 bases lying between them. Germline V gene data show CDR1 as MDHEN and CDR2 as SYDVKM. The CDR3, as DNA: TGTGCCAGCAGTTCCAGACAGGCCGGTAATTCACCCCTCCACTTT. Protein sequence: CASSSRQAGNSPLHF.

This chain connects TRBV5-1 to TRBJ2-5, with a tentative D call TRBD1 (6 bases). The J call may be incorrect, as the DNA end agrees better with TRBJ2-7. Germline lookup yields CDR1 SGHRS and CDR2 YFSETQ. The CDR3 loop spans 14 amino acids. The CDR3 region is CASSLEGVGHEQYF. CDR3 DNA: TGCGCCAGCAGCTTGGAGGGGGTCGGGCACGAGCAGTACTTC.

V gene TRBV5-1 combines with J gene TRBJ2-1; D is unclear. The V gene lost 1 base and the J gene lost 1 base, with 6 bases spanning the gap. There are 14 residues in the CDR3. Germline-derived CDR1 and CDR2 are SGHRS and YFSETQ. The CDR3 DNA reads TGCGCCAGCAGCTTGACGGGTTCCTACAATGAGCAGTTCTTC. This gives the protein CASSLTGSYNEQFF.

This clone was seen more than once but under ten times. This chain connects TRBV21-1 to TRBJ2-2. TRBV21-1 is reported as a pseudogene. CDR3 length: 16 residues. The CDR3 is CASSKVTGPNTGELFF. The CDR3 DNA reads as TGTGCCAGCAGCAAAGTAACGGGGCCGAACACCGGGGAGCTGTTTTTT.

The V gene is TRBV9, the J gene TRBJ2-7, with 8 bases matching TRBD2. The ends lost 0 bases at V and 0 bases at J; junction bases unmatched: 5. CDR3 size: 16 residues. Germline V CDR1 and CDR2: SGDLS, YYNGEE. CDR3 DNA sequence: TGTGCCAGCAGCGTAGAGGGAGGGACTAGCTCCTACGAGCAGTACTTC. Protein sequence: CASSVEGGTSSYEQYF.